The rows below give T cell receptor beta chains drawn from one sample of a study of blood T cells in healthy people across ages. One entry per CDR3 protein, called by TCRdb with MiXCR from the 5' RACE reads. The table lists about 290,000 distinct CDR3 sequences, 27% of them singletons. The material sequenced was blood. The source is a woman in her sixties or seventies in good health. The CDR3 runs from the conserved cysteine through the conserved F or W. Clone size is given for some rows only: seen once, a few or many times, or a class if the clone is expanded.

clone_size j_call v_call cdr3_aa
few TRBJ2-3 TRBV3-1 CASSPMMRGSGRTDTQYF
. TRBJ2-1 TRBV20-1 CSASFKTDGKEQFF
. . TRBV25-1 CVSSELAAGNFYEQYF
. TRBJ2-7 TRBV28 CASTSGPYEQYF
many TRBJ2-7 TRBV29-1 CSAGQGYEQYF
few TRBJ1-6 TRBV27 CASSLVEGENSPLHF
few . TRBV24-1 CATSEGKQGWGNEQFF
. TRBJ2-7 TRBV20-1 CSAGRDPQYF
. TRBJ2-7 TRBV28 CASSPIPAQRDSYEQYF
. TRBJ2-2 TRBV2 CASSQVGEAGELFF
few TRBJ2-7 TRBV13 CASSTGLDGEQYF
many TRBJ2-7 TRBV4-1 CASSQEPASGSYEQYF
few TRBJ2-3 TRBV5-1 CASSLTPTDPDTQYF
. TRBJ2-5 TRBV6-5 CASSKTPTETQYF
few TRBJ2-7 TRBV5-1 CASSLRAGPTYEQYF
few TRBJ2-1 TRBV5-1 CASAQGGILDEQFF
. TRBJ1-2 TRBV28 CASSAPGTGTYGYTF
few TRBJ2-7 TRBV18 CASSPPASGNEQYF
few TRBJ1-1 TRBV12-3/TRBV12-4 CASSPTGGEAFF
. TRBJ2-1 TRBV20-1 CSASLALASDEQFF
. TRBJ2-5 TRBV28 CASSLSGKLRGETQYF
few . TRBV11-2 CASSPPDSPFEQYF
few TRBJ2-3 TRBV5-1 CASSLMLLAGVRDTQYF
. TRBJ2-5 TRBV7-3 CASSLLGGREETQYF
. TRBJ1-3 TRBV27 CASRGIDGNTIYF
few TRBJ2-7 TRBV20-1 CSARQAMSSYEQYF
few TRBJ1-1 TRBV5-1 CASSLSTADTEAFF
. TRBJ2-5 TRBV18 CASSQGLTETQYF
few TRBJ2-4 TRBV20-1 CSAPGGSGTQNIQYF
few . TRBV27 CASSLLAGDQETQYF
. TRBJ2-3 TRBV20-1 CSAFAGNTQYF
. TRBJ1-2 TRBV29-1 CSVGRQGAFGYTF
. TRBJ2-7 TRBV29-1 CSVLARNYEQYF
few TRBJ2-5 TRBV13 CASSLGGEGSSGQETQYF
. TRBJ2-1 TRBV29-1 CSVEPSGRNNEQFF
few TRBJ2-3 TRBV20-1 CSARQNLISTDTQYF
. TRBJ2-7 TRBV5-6 CASSLIFGDEQYF
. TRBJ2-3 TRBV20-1 CSARGRDREYF
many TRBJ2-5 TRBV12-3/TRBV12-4 CASREQGKETQYF
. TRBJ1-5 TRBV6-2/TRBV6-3 CASSYSRHPYSNQPQHF
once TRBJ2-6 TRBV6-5 CASNLKRGTGANVLTF
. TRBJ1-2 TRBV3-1 CASSPEPGTVYGYTF
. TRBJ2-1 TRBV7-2 CASSPDNEQFF
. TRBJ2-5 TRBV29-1 CSVGGSQYF
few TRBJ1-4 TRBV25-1 CASSEGGRANEKLFF
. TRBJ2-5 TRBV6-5 CASSYRQTGTKQETQYF
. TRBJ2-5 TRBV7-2 CASSLVGGGQGKETQYF
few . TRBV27 CASSFSGRRYEQYF
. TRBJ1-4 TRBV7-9 CASSLGSGDLQKLFF
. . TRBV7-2 CASSSYRDRPSYEQYF
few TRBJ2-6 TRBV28 CASSTTGPSGANVLTF
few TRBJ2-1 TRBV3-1 CASSQGMRDRASDEQFF
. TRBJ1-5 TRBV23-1 CASSPQGGCGNQPQHF
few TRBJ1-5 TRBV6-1 CASSETGGGQPQHF
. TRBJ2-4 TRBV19 CASSMSRLGKNIQYF
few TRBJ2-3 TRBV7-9 CASPSRQGGTDTQYF
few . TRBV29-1 CSVWGLNYNEQFF
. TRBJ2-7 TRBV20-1 CSALWGRGPSYEQYF